A single sample is the source of the 30 T cell receptor beta chains below, sequenced in a study of cytomegalovirus exposure and HLA in healthy donors. Researchers ran the PCR with 60 Vbeta and 13 Jbeta primers. TCRdb keeps only in-frame clones here, not all; method: immunoSEQ multiplex PCR. The top ten clones hold around 1.3% of a sample with under 200,000 clones, approximately 81% of them seen once. The source material was PBMCs. The receptors here all came from a man in his forties or fifties in good health and CMV-seropositive.

This clone has only a few counts. The chain uses TRBV27 and TRBJ2-7, with 7 bases aligning to TRBD1. Per the germline V gene, CDR1 is MNHEY and CDR2 is SMNVEV (reference sequence). V lost 5 bases to trimming and J lost 4 bases; unmatched junction nucleotides: 5. This CDR3 region has 13 residues. CDR3: CASSPSQGYEQYF. DNA for the CDR3: TGTGCCAGCAGTCCCTCACAGGGGTACGAGCAGTACTTC.

V and J are TRBV30 and TRBJ1-2; 7 positions agree with TRBD1. The CDR3 totals 13 residues. The junction had 7 bases not matched to a gene; V was cut back by 7 bases and J by 2 bases. Germline lookup yields CDR1 GTSNPN and CDR2 SVGIG (reference sequence). The CDR3, as DNA: TGTGCCTCCCGCCCCAGGGGGAACTATGGCTACACCTTC. It encodes CASRPRGNYGYTF.

This clone was found once. The chain combines TRBV28 with TRBJ1-2, with no clear D. CDR3 length equals 12 residues. Germline CDR1 and CDR2: MDHEN and SYDVKM. V was pared by 3 bases and J by 8 bases, with 10 bases between. As DNA, the CDR3 is TGTGCCAGCAGTTTTGCGGGGAACGGCTACACCTTC. Translated: CASSFAGNGYTF.

The chain has TRBV5-1 and TRBJ1-2; a possible D gene is TRBD1 (5 bases). Trimming removed 5 bases from V and 7 bases from J, with 21 bases in between. From germline, CDR1 is SGHRS and CDR2 YFSETQ. This CDR3 is 15 amino acids long. CDR3 in amino acids: CASRSNPPGEAGYTF. In DNA, the CDR3 is TGCGCCAGCAGGTCTAACCCCCCGGGGGAGGCTGGCTACACCTTC.

The chain carries TRBV5-8 and TRBJ2-5, with 7 bases lining up with TRBD1. Germline assignment: CDR1 SGHTS and CDR2 YDEGEE. The CDR3 has 14 amino acids. After removal of 7 bases from V and 5 bases from J, the junction contained 11 bases not matched to a gene. The CDR3 reads CASLARGFGETQYF. The CDR3 coding sequence is TGTGCCAGCCTCGCCAGGGGGTTCGGGGAGACCCAGTACTTC.

The rearrangement uses TRBV10-3 and TRBJ2-7; TRBD2 is a possible D gene (5 bases). The length of the CDR3 is 13 residues. Germline V gene data show CDR1 as ENHRY and CDR2 as SYGVKD. Trimming removed 5 bases at V and 3 bases at J, with 11 bases between. In nucleotides, the CDR3 is TGTGCCATCAGTCGGGGTTCTGACTACGAGCAGTACTTC. Its protein is CAISRGSDYEQYF.

The gene calls are TRBV28 and TRBJ2-7; no reliable D call. This CDR3 has 11 residues. Germline CDR1 MDHEN, CDR2 SYDVKM. Trimming cost V 6 bases and J 5 bases, with 8 bases left between them. The CDR3 DNA follows: TGTGCCAGCAGACTTCTCCACGAGCAGTACTTC. Its protein product is CASRLLHEQYF. Drawing the rest from reference TRBV28 and TRBJ2-7, the complete variable domain is DVKVTQSSRYLVKRTGEKVFLECVQDMDHENMFWYRQDPGLGLRLIYFSYDVKMKEKGDIPEGYSVSREKKERFSLILESASTNQTSMYLCASRLLHEQYFGPGTRLTVT.

The V call is TRBV6-1, the J call TRBJ2-7; 8 nucleotides align to TRBD1. Germline V gene lookup returns CDR1 MNHNS and CDR2 SASEGT. This CDR3 has 16 amino acids. V was clipped by 1 base and J by 0 bases; unmatched bases: 5. CDR3 amino acids: CASSEDIGTGSYEQYF. Written as DNA, the CDR3 is TGTGCCAGCAGTGAAGATATTGGGACAGGCTCCTACGAGCAGTACTTC.

This chain joins TRBV7-2 and TRBJ2-7; D possibly corresponds to TRBD2 (7 bases). V was trimmed by 5 bases and J by 5 bases, leaving 19 bases between them. Germline V CDR1 and CDR2: SGHTA, FQGNSA. CDR3 size: 15 residues. Here the CDR3 DNA reads TGTGCCAGCAGCCCTATCGGGGGGCGCGTCCACGAGCAGTACTTC. This sequence encodes CASSPIGGRVHEQYF.

The chain is built from TRBV19 and TRBJ2-4; the match to TRBD2 covers 10 bases. The CDR3 is 19 residues long. Germline V gene data show CDR1 as LNHDA and CDR2 as SQIVND (reference sequence). The V gene end was trimmed by 3 bases and the J gene end by 0 bases; junction bases not matched to a gene: 11. The chain's CDR3 is CASSIPWTSGRIAKNIQYF. The CDR3 nucleotides are TGTGCCAGTAGTATCCCCTGGACTAGCGGCAGAATAGCCAAAAACATTCAGTACTTC.

The chain employs TRBV5-4 and TRBJ1-4, with D possibly matching TRBD1 (5 bases). Trimming removed 4 bases at V and 5 bases at J, with 12 bases between. Germline V lookup: CDR1 SGHNT, CDR2 YYREEE (reference sequence). The CDR3 is 14 amino acids. This chain's CDR3 is CASSTGTMNEKLFF. The CDR3 DNA follows: TGTGCCAGCAGCACCGGGACTATGAATGAAAAACTGTTTTTT.

This rearrangement joins TRBV18 to TRBJ2-4, with a possible D match to TRBD2 (5 bases). V was pared by 3 bases and J by 8 bases, with 8 bases between. The germline CDR1 and CDR2 sequences are KGHSH and LQKENI. CDR3 length: 12 amino acids. The CDR3 region is CASSPNGDIQYF. CDR3 DNA: TGTGCCAGCTCACCCAACGGGGACATTCAGTACTTC. The whole variable domain, remainder taken from reference TRBV18 and TRBJ2-4, is NAGVMQNPRHLVRRRGQEARLRCSPMKGHSHVYWYRQLPEEGLKFMVYLQKENIIDESGMPKERFSAEFPKEGPSILRIQQVVRGDSAAYFCASSPNGDIQYFGAGTRLSVL.

This clone was detected once. The chain is built from TRBV6-5 and TRBJ2-3, with a tentative D call TRBD2 (6 bases). CDR1 MNHEY and CDR2 SVGAGI come from the germline V gene. The V end lost 0 bases, the J end lost 4 bases, and 14 bases lay between the germline ends. CDR3 length equals 16 residues. This CDR3 is CASSYSNGGVADTQYF. CDR3 nucleotides: TGTGCCAGCAGTTACTCGAACGGGGGAGTCGCAGATACGCAGTATTTT.

The gene calls are TRBV4-2 and TRBJ2-7, with 10 positions matching TRBD2. CDR3 length: 16 amino acids. Germline CDR1 reads LGHNA; CDR2 reads YNFKEQ. With V trimmed by 0 bases and J by 0 bases, 2 bases remained unmatched. The CDR3 reads CASSQEPSGSSYEQYF. The CDR3 DNA follows: TGTGCCAGCAGCCAAGAACCTAGCGGGAGCTCCTACGAGCAGTACTTC.

This clone was observed once. The chain links TRBV2 to TRBJ2-5; TRBD1 aligns across 7 bases. J lost 1 base, V lost 7 bases, and 3 bases had no gene match. The germline gives CDR1 SNHLY, CDR2 FYNNEI. CDR3 size: 13 residues. For the CDR3, the DNA is TGTGCCAGCACCCGGACAGGCCAAGAGACCCAGTACTTC. Amino acids: CASTRTGQETQYF.

The rearrangement joins TRBV18 to TRBJ1-3, with a weak D call TRBD1 (6 bases). The CDR3 loop spans 16 amino acids. V shed 6 bases and J shed 4 bases, with 19 bases lying between them. Germline V gives CDR1 KGHSH, CDR2 LQKENI. In DNA, the CDR3 is TGTGCCAGCTCGTCACAAGATCCAGGGGCCGGAAACACCATATATTTT. It codes for CASSSQDPGAGNTIYF.

This clone was observed a few times. This chain joins TRBV10-1 and TRBJ2-2, with D perhaps matching TRBD1 (6 bases). Germline CDR1 reads WNHNN; CDR2 reads SYGVQD (reference sequence). The CDR3 extends over 17 amino acids. With 3 bases removed from V and 4 bases from J, the gap between germline ends came to 18 bases. The chain's CDR3 is CASSDYQGPSGTGELFF. CDR3 nucleotides: TGCGCCAGCAGTGATTACCAGGGGCCCTCAGGCACCGGGGAGCTGTTTTTT.

This chain links TRBV6-5 with TRBJ2-7, with 16 bases matching TRBD2. Germline V gene lookup returns CDR1 MNHEY and CDR2 SVGAGI. V was pared by 4 bases and J by 3 bases, with 3 bases of the junction left unmatched. The length of the CDR3 is 16 residues. CDR3 loop: CASSSGTSGRVYEQYF. The CDR3 DNA reads as TGTGCCAGCAGTTCCGGGACTAGCGGGAGGGTCTACGAGCAGTACTTC.

J is TRBJ2-7 and V is TRBV28, with 8 bases matching TRBD2. The V gene end was trimmed by 4 bases and the J gene end by 5 bases; junction bases not matched to a gene: 7. This CDR3 is 14 amino acids long. CDR1 MDHEN and CDR2 SYDVKM come from the germline V gene. CDR3 in amino acids: CASSSPGGGNEQYF. CDR3 nucleotide sequence: TGTGCCAGCAGTTCCCCCGGGGGGGGGAACGAGCAGTACTTC.

This chain links TRBV4-1 with TRBJ2-2, with 12 bases fitting TRBD1. Germline CDR1 reads MGHRA; CDR2 reads YSYEKL. The ends lost 4 bases at V and 8 bases at J; junction bases unmatched: 11. There are 17 residues in the CDR3. The CDR3 loop reads CASSRIGGQGAPGELFF. The CDR3 nucleotides read TGCGCCAGCAGCCGGATAGGGGGACAGGGGGCGCCTGGGGAGCTGTTTTTT.

Only a few counts were recorded for this clone. The chain couples TRBV5-1 to TRBJ2-5; TRBD2 matches 11 bases. Germline V gives CDR1 SGHRS, CDR2 YFSETQ. This CDR3 spans 16 amino acids. V was pared by 4 bases and J by 1 base, with 6 bases of the junction left unmatched. The CDR3 DNA reads as TGCGCCAGCAGCCCCCCGACTAGCGGGGCCCAAGAGACCCAGTACTTC. Protein product: CASSPPTSGAQETQYF.

The V call is TRBV6-6, the J call TRBJ2-1; the match to TRBD1 covers 8 bases. Per the germline V gene, CDR1 is MNHNY and CDR2 is SVGAGI (reference sequence). The V segment lost 7 bases and the J segment 4 bases; nucleotides outside the gene matches: 6. This CDR3 has 14 amino acids. CDR3 loop: CASTGQGKYNEQFF. DNA for the CDR3: TGTGCCAGCACTGGACAGGGCAAATACAATGAGCAGTTCTTC.

The chain has TRBV18 and TRBJ1-2; D gene unclear. CDR3 size: 15 residues. In germline, CDR1 is KGHSH, CDR2 LQKENI. V was shortened by 3 bases and J by 4 bases, with 15 bases between the two germline ends. The CDR3 sequence is CASSPSRRGGYGYTF. In nucleotides, the CDR3 is TGTGCCAGCTCACCTTCCAGAAGAGGAGGCTATGGCTACACCTTC.

The chain links TRBV25-1 to TRBJ1-1; D is possibly TRBD1 (5 bases). The CDR3 sequence is 16 residues long. Germline CDR1 is MGHDK and CDR2 is SYGVNS. V lost 3 bases to trimming and J lost 5 bases, with 19 bases between them. This chain's CDR3 is CASSDRASSKGTEAFF. The DNA for the CDR3 is TGTGCCAGCAGTGATCGGGCGTCCTCGAAGGGGACTGAAGCTTTCTTT.

The count of this clone is one. The rearrangement links TRBV14 to TRBJ1-1; D gene uncertain. This CDR3 has 14 amino acids. Trimming stripped 4 bases from V and 11 bases from J, with 20 bases between. Per germline, CDR1 SGHDN and CDR2 FVKESK. The CDR3: CASSPLILGGLAFF. Written as DNA, the CDR3 is TGTGCCAGCAGCCCTCTTATACTGGGAGGTTTGGCTTTCTTT.

The chain combines TRBV5-1 with TRBJ2-2; tentatively, D is TRBD1 (6 bases). The length of the CDR3 is 14 residues. Germline CDR1 SGHRS, CDR2 YFSETQ. Trimming took off 4 bases at V and 9 bases at J, with 16 bases between the two ends. The CDR3 sequence: CASSPRQDRRELFF. Here the CDR3 DNA reads TGCGCCAGCAGCCCAAGACAGGATCGTCGGGAGCTGTTTTTT.

The chain joins TRBV2 to TRBJ2-3; 8 bases match TRBD2. CDR3 size: 15 residues. Germline V CDR1 and CDR2: SNHLY, FYNNEI. The junction had 13 bases not matched to a gene; V was cut back by 7 bases and J by 7 bases. DNA of the CDR3: TGTGCCAGCACTACGGCGGGAGGTCTATCAAATACGCAGTATTTT. Amino acid sequence: CASTTAGGLSNTQYF.

The V and J genes are TRBV5-4 and TRBJ1-2; tentatively, D is TRBD1 (6 bases). The V end lost 4 bases, the J end lost 0 bases, and 16 bases lay between the germline ends. Looked up from germline, CDR1 is SGHNT and CDR2 is YYREEE (reference sequence). CDR3 length: 16 amino acids. The chain's CDR3 is CASSLGGGPANYGYTF. DNA for the CDR3: TGTGCCAGCAGCCTGGGCGGGGGGCCAGCTAACTATGGCTACACCTTC.

The rearrangement links TRBV11-2 to TRBJ2-3; D gene ambiguous. Trimming left V 5 bases short and J 7 bases short, with 10 bases between. This CDR3 comprises 12 residues. Per germline, CDR1 SGHAT and CDR2 FQNNGV. The CDR3 DNA follows: TGTGCCAGCAGCCCCTCTATAAATACGCAGTATTTT. Residues: CASSPSINTQYF.

CDR3 nucleotides: TGTGCCAGCAGCTTTAAGGCGGGAGGGCCCAGTGAGCAGTACTTC. Translated: CASSFKAGGPSEQYF. The chain links TRBV7-2 to TRBJ2-7; 9 nucleotides agree with TRBD2. The CDR3 length is 15 residues. Germline CDR1 reads SGHTA; CDR2 reads FQGNSA. With V trimmed by 3 bases and J by 7 bases, 10 bases remained unmatched.